The 20 T cell receptor beta chains reported below all come from one sample, sequenced in a study of blood T cells in healthy people across ages. PCR was performed a second time for roughly 7 to 12 cycles using a sample-barcoded 5' primer and a J-beta primer mix. TCRdb processed the 5' RACE reads anew with MiXCR; each CDR3 protein has one entry. Of around 2 million distinct CDR3 sequences in the sample, 30% to 40% were seen once. The sample comprised blood. The receptors were gathered from a human donor in good health.

This clonotype appeared a few times. The V call is TRBV5-1, the J call TRBJ2-7, with 10 bases fitting TRBD1. V lost 4 bases and J lost 8; bases outside the gene matches: 15. This CDR3 comprises 16 residues. Germline V gene sequence: CDR1 SGHRS, CDR2 YFSETQ. Here the CDR3 reads CASSGDSGTGVNKQYF. In DNA form, the CDR3 reads TGCGCCAGCAGCGGGGACTCGGGGACAGGGGTCAACAAGCAGTACTTC. The variable domain in full, completed from reference TRBV5-1 and TRBJ2-7, reads KAGVTQTPRYLIKTRGQQVTLSCSPISGHRSVSWYQQTPGQGLQFLFEYFSETQRNKGNFPGRFSGRQFSNSRSEMNVSTLELGDSALYLCASSGDSGTGVNKQYFGPGTRLTVT.

V usage is TRBV2 and J usage is TRBJ1-1; no clear D. The V end was cut by 8 bases, the J end by 1 base, with 11 bases between. The CDR3 runs 13 residues. Germline CDR1 and CDR2: SNHLY and FYNNEI. The CDR3 DNA follows: TGTGCCAGCGGACCGCCGGCGAACACTGAAGCTTTCTTT. Translated, it gives CASGPPANTEAFF.

Here the CDR3 reads CASSLATMRYSEAFF. For the CDR3, the DNA is TGTGCCAGCAGTTTAGCTACAATGCGGTATTCTGAAGCTTTCTTT. This rearrangement joins TRBV12-3 or TRBV12-4 to TRBJ1-1; unclear D gene. Trimming cost V 0 bases and J 6 bases, with 14 bases left between them. This CDR3 spans 15 amino acids.

This clonotype has a count of ten or more. This rearrangement joins TRBV12-3 or TRBV12-4 to TRBJ2-1; the D is unclear. V shed 3 bases and J shed 4 bases, with 7 bases lying between them. The CDR3 is 13 amino acids. The CDR3 region is CASSLTVYNEQFF. CDR3 DNA: TGTGCCAGCAGTTTGACGGTATACAATGAGCAGTTCTTC.

J is TRBJ2-2 and V is TRBV20-1; D is possibly TRBD1 or TRBD2 (5 bases each). The CDR3 sequence is 14 residues long. V gave up 6 bases and J gave up 4 bases, with 15 bases separating them. Germline lookup yields CDR1 DFQATT and CDR2 SNEGSKA (reference sequence). The CDR3 protein is CSALWGTGTGELFF. The CDR3 bases are TGCAGTGCGCTCTGGGGGACGGGCACCGGGGAGCTGTTTTTT.

This clonotype was found a few times. The rearrangement uses TRBV6-5 and TRBJ2-5; tentative D call: TRBD2 (7 bases). Trimming pared 11 bases from V and 8 bases from J, leaving 24 bases between. The CDR3 runs 14 residues. Germline CDR1 and CDR2: MNHEY and SVGAGI. Here the CDR3 reads CAARVGGGPGTQYF. The CDR3 DNA reads TGTGCCGCTAGAGTTGGGGGGGGGCCCGGAACCCAGTACTTC.

A remark on this clonotype: A much more abundant neighbour one base away suggests this may be a read error. This chain connects TRBV4-2 to TRBJ1-2; D gene ambiguous. The CDR3 contains 14 residues. The germline CDR1 and CDR2 sequences are LGHNA and YNFKEQ. The CDR3 is CASSQDGSTYGHTF. The CDR3 DNA reads as TGTGCCAGCAGCCAAGATGGGAGCACCTATGGCCACACCTTC.

The rearrangement links TRBV4-3 to TRBJ2-1; D unclear. The V end was cut by 2 bases, the J end by 1 base, with 15 bases between. CDR3 length: 17 amino acids. Germline V lookup: CDR1 LGHNA, CDR2 YSLEER. The CDR3 is CASSQQVGLGSYNEQFF. CDR3 DNA: TGCGCCAGCAGCCAACAAGTCGGGTTAGGGTCCTACAATGAGCAGTTCTTC.

There are a few counts of this clonotype. The gene calls are TRBV28 and TRBJ2-3; D is unresolved. CDR1 and CDR2 from the germline V gene are MDHEN and SYDVKM. V was trimmed by 8 bases and J by 0 bases, leaving 18 bases between them. The CDR3 is 16 residues long. For the CDR3, the DNA is TGTGCCAGCTCCCCAGCCGGAGATATAAGCACAGATACGCAGTATTTT. Translation: CASSPAGDISTDTQYF.

The chain uses TRBV7-6 and TRBJ2-1, with 14 bases fitting TRBD2. Germline V gene sequence: CDR1 SGHVS, CDR2 FNYEAQ. The CDR3 has 20 residues. Unmatched junction bases numbered 9, after V lost 2 bases and J lost 0 bases. The CDR3 loop is CASSLMGLAGDLHSYNEQFF. In DNA form, the CDR3 reads TGTGCCAGCAGCTTAATGGGACTAGCGGGGGACCTCCACTCCTACAATGAGCAGTTCTTC.

The chain links TRBV24-1 to TRBJ1-6; D perhaps matches TRBD1 (5 bases). Between the trimmed V and J ends, which lost 4 bases and 7 bases, there was a span of 16 bases. Germline CDR1 and CDR2: KGHDR and SFDVKD. This CDR3 has 16 amino acids. The CDR3 sequence is CATSEKLSGFNSPLHF. CDR3 coding DNA: TGTGCCACCAGTGAAAAGTTATCAGGGTTCAATTCACCCCTCCACTTT.

This clonotype was recorded a few times. In DNA, the CDR3 is TGTGCCAGCAGCTTAGGCGTGGCGGAGAGAGTCTCCTACGAGCAGTACTTC. As protein: CASSLGVAERVSYEQYF. The rearrangement joins TRBV13 to TRBJ2-7; D is ambiguous. V was trimmed by 0 bases and J by 0 bases, leaving 15 bases between them. The CDR3 consists of 17 residues. The V gene's germline CDR1 is PRHDT and CDR2 FYEKMQ (reference sequence).

The rearrangement links TRBV5-1 to TRBJ2-2, with unresolved D. The CDR3 consists of 13 residues. Per germline, CDR1 SGHRS and CDR2 YFSETQ. V lost 4 bases to trimming and J lost 4 bases, with 8 bases between them. The CDR3 loop reads CASSEGLTGELFF. In DNA form, the CDR3 reads TGCGCCAGCAGCGAAGGGCTCACCGGGGAGCTGTTTTTT.

This clonotype was found a few times. The chain is built from TRBV6-1 and TRBJ2-1; TRBD2 matches at 11 bases. Germline V lookup: CDR1 MNHNS, CDR2 SASEGT. The junction had 14 bases not matched to a gene; V was cut back by 11 bases and J by 8 bases. The CDR3 spans 15 residues. The CDR3 sequence is CASKGLAGGTYEQFF. CDR3 DNA sequence: TGTGCCTCAAAGGGGCTAGCGGGGGGAACCTATGAGCAGTTCTTC.

V usage is TRBV7-2 and J usage is TRBJ2-7, with D hard to call. The CDR3 runs to 14 residues. The V end was cut by 5 bases, the J end by 0 bases, with 11 bases between. Germline lookup yields CDR1 SGHTA and CDR2 FQGNSA. The CDR3 sequence: CASSLLTSSYEQYF. Here the CDR3 DNA reads TGTGCCAGCAGCCTTCTCACCAGCTCCTACGAGCAGTACTTC.

This clonotype has more than one count but fewer than ten. This sequence joins TRBV6-7 and TRBJ1-5, with D uncertain. TRBV6-7 is marked as an open reading frame, function uncertain. V was clipped by 0 bases and J by 9 bases, with 18 bases between them. The CDR3 length is 16 residues. The CDR3 nucleotides read TGTGCCAGCAGTTACTCGAGCCATCTCACCGGCTGGCCCCAGCATTTT. Residues: CASSYSSHLTGWPQHF.

The CDR3 is CASNWANPKWTNYGYTF. The CDR3 DNA reads as TGTGCCAGCAATTGGGCCAACCCCAAGTGGACTAACTATGGCTACACCTTC. The J gene is TRBJ1-2, the V gene TRBV21-1. TRBV21-1 is flagged as a pseudogene. This CDR3 is built from 17 residues.

The V and J genes are TRBV20-1 and TRBJ2-5; D is possibly TRBD2 (6 bases). Trimming stripped 0 bases from V and 1 base from J, with 12 bases between. The CDR3 runs 15 residues. Germline V gene data show CDR1 as DFQATT and CDR2 as SNEGSKA (reference sequence). The CDR3 spells CSARDRSGGQETQYF. The CDR3 DNA is TGCAGTGCTAGAGATCGTTCCGGGGGCCAAGAGACCCAGTACTTC.

V and J are TRBV7-2 and TRBJ1-2, with D unresolved. The germline V gene has CDR1 SGHTA and CDR2 FQGNSA. The CDR3 length is 14 residues. With 0 bases removed from V and 1 base from J, the gap between germline ends came to 6 bases. As DNA, the CDR3 is TGTGCCAGCAGCTTAGCGCAGGATAACTATGGCTACACCTTC. It translates to CASSLAQDNYGYTF.

The chain joins TRBV15 to TRBJ1-1, with D unclear. Per the germline V gene, CDR1 is LNHNV and CDR2 is YYDKDF (reference sequence). V lost 7 bases, J lost 1 base, and 10 bases lay in between. The CDR3 covers 13 residues. CDR3 DNA sequence: TGTGCCACCAAGGAGGGTCCGAACACTGAAGCTTTCTTT. It is translated as CATKEGPNTEAFF. Together with reference TRBV15 and TRBJ1-1, the CDR3 gives the full variable domain: DAMVIQNPRYQVTQFGKPVTLSCSQTLNHNVMYWYQQKSSQAPKLLFHYYDKDFNNEADTPDNFQSRRPNTSFCFLDIRSPGLGDTAMYLCATKEGPNTEAFFGQGTRLTVV.